Sequencing of this T cell receptor beta chain was carried out in a study of blood T cells in healthy people across ages. Sample-barcoded 5' priming and a J-beta primer mix drove a second PCR of roughly 6 to 12 cycles. TCRdb re-called the 5' RACE reads through MiXCR, storing one row per CDR3 protein. Counted here are around 1,000,000 distinct CDR3 sequences, 25% occurring once; the ten biggest clones make up about 0.72%. V was cut by 4 bases and J by 6 bases, with 14 bases left in between. Germline CDR1 DFQATT, CDR2 SNEGSKA (reference sequence). The CDR3 is made up of 13 amino acids. This same sample was also taken into another study, of T cells of mothers and their children.

The specimen was blood. This sequence originates from a girl aged 2 to 9 in good health. The chain employs TRBV20-1 and TRBJ2-3; D might be TRBD1 or TRBD2, each matching 6 bases. DNA of the CDR3: TGCAGTGCTACAAGGGGGGAGCTGGATACGCAGTATTTT. Its translation is CSATRGELDTQYF.